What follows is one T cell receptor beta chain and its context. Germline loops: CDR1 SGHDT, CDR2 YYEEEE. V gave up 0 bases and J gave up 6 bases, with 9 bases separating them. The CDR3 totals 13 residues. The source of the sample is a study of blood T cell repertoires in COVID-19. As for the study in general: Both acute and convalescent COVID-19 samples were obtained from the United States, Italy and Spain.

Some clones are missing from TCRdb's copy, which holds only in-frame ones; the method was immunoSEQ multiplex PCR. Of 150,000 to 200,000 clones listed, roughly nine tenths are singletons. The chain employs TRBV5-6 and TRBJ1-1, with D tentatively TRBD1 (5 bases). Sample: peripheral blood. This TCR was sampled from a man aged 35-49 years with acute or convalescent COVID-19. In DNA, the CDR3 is TGTGCCAGCAGCTTGGGGACAACTCCTGAAGCTTTCTTT. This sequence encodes CASSLGTTPEAFF.